One and the same sample provided the 19 T cell receptor beta chains below, sequenced in a study of T cells in Graves' hyperthyroidism and ophthalmopathy. From RNA transcripts, TCR beta CDR3 regions were amplified. The study used the HTBI primer set for a first-round RT-PCR of the TCR CDR3. TCRdb ran MiXCR on the multiplex PCR reads and lists one entry per CDR3 protein. The data show roughly 660,000 distinct CDR3 sequences, 15% to 20% seen once. Sequencing was performed on blood. These receptors all come from a man aged 50 to 59 with Graves' hyperthyroidism.

This clonotype has at least ten counts. The V call is TRBV7-4, the J call TRBJ1-3, with unresolved D. V was pared by 4 bases and J by 0 bases, with 10 bases between. The CDR3 extends over 15 amino acids. Per germline, CDR1 SGHVT and CDR2 SQSDAQ. This CDR3 is CASSSQHRSGNTIYF. The CDR3 DNA reads as TGTGCCAGCAGCTCACAACACCGCTCTGGAAACACCATATATTTT.

This clonotype was seen repeatedly, ten times or more. V gene TRBV2 combines with J gene TRBJ2-5; 7 bases map to TRBD1. Trimming removed 2 bases from V and 1 base from J; junction bases left unmatched: 4. The CDR3 sequence is 15 residues long. Germline V CDR1 and CDR2: SNHLY, FYNNEI. The DNA of the CDR3 is TGTGCCAGCAGTGAAAACAGGGGCAGCCAAGAGACCCAGTACTTC. It specifies CASSENRGSQETQYF.

This clonotype has a handful of counts. CDR3 in DNA: TGTTCCACAGGGCAACTTTACGAGCAGTACTTC. This translates into CSTGQLYEQYF. The rearrangement joins TRBV28 to TRBJ2-7; TRBD1 is a possible D gene (6 bases). This CDR3 spans 11 amino acids. Germline lookup yields CDR1 MDHEN and CDR2 SYDVKM.

Points on this clonotype: A much more abundant neighbour one base away suggests this may be a read error. The chain recombines TRBV30 with TRBJ2-7, with D possibly being TRBD1 (5 bases). Germline lookup yields CDR1 GTSNPN and CDR2 SVGIG (reference sequence). Trimming left V 1 base short and J 2 bases short, with 12 bases between. This CDR3 contains 14 residues. The chain's CDR3 is CAWSDQGPAYEQYF. As DNA, the CDR3 is TGTGCCTGGAGTGACCAGGGTCCTGCCTACGAGCAGTACTTC.

J is TRBJ2-7 and V is TRBV18; D uncertain. The V gene lost 5 bases and the J gene lost 5 bases, with 7 bases spanning the gap. Germline CDR1 KGHSH, CDR2 LQKENI. The CDR3 runs 11 residues. Here the CDR3 reads CASSKSHEQYF. The DNA for the CDR3 is TGTGCCAGCTCAAAATCCCACGAGCAGTACTTC.

There are many counts of this clonotype. This chain joins TRBV11-2 and TRBJ1-3, with D unresolved. The germline V gene has CDR1 SGHAT and CDR2 FQNNGV. Trimming took 1 base from V and 0 from J, leaving 10 bases between them. This CDR3 comprises 16 residues. The CDR3 bases are TGTGCCAGCAGCTTAGCCCCCCCCATCTCTGGAAACACCATATATTTT. This gives the protein CASSLAPPISGNTIYF.

The sample holds many counts of this clonotype. The chain is built from TRBV7-3 and TRBJ1-2; the D gene is possibly TRBD1 (5 bases). CDR3 size: 16 residues. CDR1 is SGHTA and CDR2 is FQGTGA in the germline V gene. V lost 5 bases, J lost 0 bases, and 16 bases lay in between. DNA of the CDR3: TGTGCCAGCAGCCCCTCCGGGACCGCGGCTAACTATGGCTACACCTTC. It encodes CASSPSGTAANYGYTF. Combining the CDR3 with reference TRBV7-3 and TRBJ1-2 gives the whole variable domain GAGVSQTPSNKVTEKGKYVELRCDPISGHTALYWYRQSLGQGPEFLIYFQGTGAADDSGLPNDRFFAVRPEGSVSTLKIQRTERGDSAVYLCASSPSGTAANYGYTFGSGTRLTVV.

This clonotype was seen repeatedly, ten times or more. The chain couples TRBV4-1 to TRBJ1-1; D might be TRBD1 (5 bases). Between the trimmed V and J ends, which lost 2 bases and 4 bases, there was a span of 11 bases. Germline assignment: CDR1 MGHRA and CDR2 YSYEKL. CDR3 length: 14 amino acids. The CDR3 reads CASSQRTPLTEAFF. The DNA of the CDR3 is TGCGCCAGCAGCCAACGGACACCTCTCACTGAAGCTTTCTTT.

This clonotype was counted at least ten times. The V gene is TRBV7-2, the J gene TRBJ2-5, with 11 bases that match TRBD2. The CDR3 spans 14 residues. J lost 14 bases, V lost 4 bases, and 12 bases had no gene match. CDR1 is SGHTA, CDR2 FQGNSA, per germline. In DNA, the CDR3 is TGTGCCAGCAGCTACCTAGAGGGACTAGCGGTCACATACTTC. It yields the protein CASSYLEGLAVTYF.

This clonotype turned up a few times. V and J are TRBV4-2 and TRBJ1-1, with D maybe TRBD1 (5 bases). This CDR3 spans 15 amino acids. Germline V CDR1 and CDR2: LGHNA, YNFKEQ. Trimming removed 1 base at V and 5 bases at J, with 14 bases between. The CDR3 DNA sequence: TGTGCCAGCAGCCAAGGGCGGGGAGGGGTGACTGAAGCTTTCTTT. It codes for CASSQGRGGVTEAFF.

The chain uses TRBV2 and TRBJ2-2; 7 nucleotides line up with TRBD2. From germline, CDR1 is SNHLY and CDR2 FYNNEI. J lost 4 bases, V lost 7 bases, and 6 bases had no gene match. The CDR3 length is 14 residues. CDR3 sequence reads: CASIPTSATGELFF. The CDR3 DNA reads TGTGCCAGCATCCCTACTAGCGCCACCGGGGAGCTGTTTTTT.

The chain combines TRBV12-3 or TRBV12-4 with TRBJ2-2, with D unclear. The CDR3 is 14 residues long. The V end was cut by 7 bases, the J end by 6 bases, with 15 bases between. CDR3 protein: CASTLQKKPGELFF. CDR3 in DNA: TGTGCCAGCACCTTACAAAAAAAACCCGGGGAGCTGTTTTTT.

This clonotype was recorded many times. The CDR3 loop reads CASSPAAGAFYGYTF. The DNA of the CDR3 is TGTGCCAGCAGCCCCGCCGCGGGAGCTTTCTATGGCTACACCTTC. The chain recombines TRBV3-1 with TRBJ1-2; no definite D call. Germline V CDR1 and CDR2: LGHDT, YNNKEL (reference sequence). V was pared by 4 bases and J by 4 bases, with 16 bases between. This CDR3 spans 15 amino acids.

A word on this clonotype: A read error is possible here, since a much larger clone lies one base away. The rearrangement links TRBV20-1 to TRBJ2-7, with a tentative D call TRBD1 (6 bases). The CDR3 loop spans 15 amino acids. Per germline, CDR1 DFQATT and CDR2 SNEGSKA (reference sequence). The CDR3 DNA is TGCGGTGCTAGAGGGGGAACTACGGCAACCTACGAGCAGTACTTC. This codes for CGARGGTTATYEQYF.

This clonotype was observed at least ten times. The V gene is TRBV27, the J gene TRBJ2-1, with 7 positions matching TRBD2. CDR1 MNHEY and CDR2 SMNVEV come from the germline V gene (reference sequence). The CDR3 is 17 residues long. J lost 5 bases, V lost 5 bases, and 15 bases had no gene match. CDR3 protein: CASSPSGLRERNNEQFF. The CDR3, as DNA: TGTGCCAGCAGTCCATCTGGTTTGCGGGAGAGAAACAATGAGCAGTTCTTC.

Many counts were recorded for this clonotype. This sequence joins TRBV12-3 or TRBV12-4 and TRBJ2-5; D perhaps matches TRBD2 (5 bases). This CDR3 has 15 amino acids. Between the trimmed V and J ends, which lost 2 bases and 5 bases, there was a span of 15 bases. The CDR3 DNA reads TGTGCCAGCAGTTTATATCGCGCGGGTTTTGAGACCCAGTACTTC. The encoded protein is CASSLYRAGFETQYF.

This chain connects TRBV28 to TRBJ2-7; D unclear. This CDR3 has 12 residues. Germline V lookup: CDR1 MDHEN, CDR2 SYDVKM. V lost 3 bases to trimming and J lost 6 bases, with 9 bases between them. The chain's CDR3 is CASSFGVSEQYF. The CDR3 coding sequence is TGTGCCAGCAGTTTTGGGGTGAGCGAGCAGTACTTC. Full variable domain (missing parts from reference TRBV28 and TRBJ2-7): DVKVTQSSRYLVKRTGEKVFLECVQDMDHENMFWYRQDPGLGLRLIYFSYDVKMKEKGDIPEGYSVSREKKERFSLILESASTNQTSMYLCASSFGVSEQYFGPGTRLTVT.

This clonotype was seen ten or more times. The V gene is TRBV19, the J gene TRBJ1-6, with D possibly matching TRBD1 (6 bases). Between the trimmed V and J ends, which lost 7 bases and 5 bases, there was a span of 9 bases. CDR1 is LNHDA and CDR2 is SQIVND in the germline V gene (reference sequence). The CDR3 has 13 residues. The CDR3 nucleotides are TGTGCCAGTATCGGGACAAATAATTCACCCCTCCACTTT. This sequence encodes CASIGTNNSPLHF.

This clonotype came up many times. This chain joins TRBV11-2 and TRBJ1-1; D is unresolved. V lost 2 bases and J 5 bases, leaving 12 bases between the germline ends. The length of the CDR3 is 14 residues. Germline assignment: CDR1 SGHAT and CDR2 FQNNGV. The CDR3 loop is CASSLSNFGTEAFF. The CDR3 DNA reads TGTGCCAGCAGCTTATCGAACTTCGGGACTGAAGCTTTCTTT. The whole variable domain, filled in from reference TRBV11-2 and TRBJ1-1, reads EAGVAQSPRYKIIEKRQSVAFWCNPISGHATLYWYQQILGQGPKLLIQFQNNGVVDDSQLPKDRFSAERLKGVDSTLKIQPAKLEDSAVYLCASSLSNFGTEAFFGQGTRLTVV.